The T cell receptor (beta chain) under discussion was sequenced for a study of breast tumors, draining lymph nodes, adjacent tissues (dated by TCRdb to the mid-2010s). With respect to the entire study: Breast cancer patients provided tumor, adjacent nontumor tissue and axillary lymph nodes, and the study compared the TCR beta repertoires across these three sources. In human breast cancer, the study set out to assess how tumor, surrounding tissue and draining lymph node repertoires relate to one another and whether T cells might be exchanged between them. Broader findings and caveats from the paper: The data were considered consistent with the idea that most tumor T cells come from the lymph node and then expand in tumor tissue. T-cell repertoire diversity in tumors was found to be lower than in lymph nodes but higher than in nontumor tissue, and preferential V and J gene usage was observed. In luminal-like breast cancer, tumor and nontumor tissue repertoires resembled each other significantly more than in basal-like breast cancer. The conclusion that tumor T cells originate in lymph nodes was presented as consistent with a hypothesis rather than as directly demonstrated.

The instrument given in TCRdb is Illumina HiSeq 2000. TCR beta chain libraries were generated by multiplex PCR amplification. The amplified TCR beta chain products were analyzed by high-throughput sequencing. Using fastp trimming at Q25 and MiXCR clonotype assembly, TCRdb reanalyzed the public sequencing data and kept in-frame beta chains. Rows merge per CDR3 protein into single entries with the most common DNA and genes. This sample is represented by about 63,000 distinct CDR3 sequences; approximately 62% of them were singletons. The ten largest clones represent approximately 19% of the sample. The V end loses 0 bases and the J end loses 3 bases, and a stretch of 9 bases separates them. The CDR3 holds 15 amino acids from the cysteine to the phenylalanine. Only CDR3 DNA is held: 45 bases, read in frame from base 1. CDR1 LNHNV and CDR2 YYDKDF are derived from the germline V gene (reference sequence).

For this clonotype: Its antigen specificity is not known. One base away there is no much larger clone; base qualities are not given.

The sequencing input was breast tumor tissue. The TCR originated in a female donor with breast cancer. Some clones in this sample may be carry-over from other donors' samples. This chain joins TRBV15 to TRBJ2-1, with the D gene too uncertain to name. The nucleotide sequence is given as TGTGCCACCAGCAGAGATTTGCGGAACTACAATGAGCAGTTCTTC. This sequence encodes CATSRDLRNYNEQFF.